The next 24 T cell receptor beta chains were all read from a single sample in a study of blood T cell repertoires in COVID-19. This table comes from immunoSEQ multiplex PCR, and its TCRdb copy is limited to in-frame clones, with some not included. Of about 380,000 clones detected, 88% appear once; the ten largest clones hold 1.2%. The sample was PBMCs or T cells enriched from blood (not recorded which). Receptors were obtained from a woman younger than 35 who had recovered from COVID-19.

The CDR3 sequence is CASSFRVSPEAFF. The DNA for the CDR3 is TGTGCCAGCAGTTTCCGGGTATCCCCTGAAGCTTTCTTT. This chain joins TRBV12-3 or TRBV12-4 and TRBJ1-1; D uncertain. This CDR3 is 13 amino acids long. V was clipped by 3 bases and J by 6 bases, with 11 bases between them.

The chain employs TRBV27 and TRBJ1-2; D is possibly TRBD1 (6 bases). There are 17 residues in the CDR3. Trimming took 6 bases from V and 2 from J, leaving 22 bases between them. Germline loops: CDR1 MNHEY, CDR2 SMNVEV (reference sequence). CDR3 protein: CASSPGTRFKENYGYTF. In DNA form, the CDR3 reads TGTGCCAGCAGCCCCGGGACAAGGTTTAAAGAAAACTATGGCTACACCTTC.

The rearrangement uses TRBV7-9 and TRBJ1-5, with D unclear. V lost 8 bases and J lost 2, with 16 bases in between. There are 15 residues in the CDR3. The germline V gene has CDR1 SEHNR and CDR2 FQNEAQ (reference sequence). The CDR3 nucleotides are TGTGCCAGCCTGCCCAGGTTTTCAGGCAATCAGCCCCAGCATTTT. Translated, it gives CASLPRFSGNQPQHF.

This sequence joins TRBV30 and TRBJ1-5, with a tentative D call TRBD1 (6 bases). Germline V gene data show CDR1 as GTSNPN and CDR2 as SVGIG (reference sequence). CDR3 length equals 13 residues. V lost 1 base, J lost 4 bases, and 8 bases lay in between. This CDR3 is CAWSGQDNQPQHF. For the CDR3, the DNA is TGTGCCTGGAGTGGACAGGATAATCAGCCCCAGCATTTT.

The rearrangement links TRBV2 to TRBJ1-6; the D is unclear. CDR1 is SNHLY and CDR2 is FYNNEI in the germline V gene. Deletions cut 3 bases from V and 0 bases from J, with 15 bases between. The CDR3 has 18 residues. The CDR3 is CASSEGSRGSSYNSPLHF. The CDR3 region has the DNA TGTGCCAGCAGTGAGGGGTCACGGGGAAGCTCCTATAATTCACCCCTCCACTTT. The whole variable domain, remainder taken from reference TRBV2 and TRBJ1-6, is EPEVTQTPSHQVTQMGQEVILRCVPISNHLYFYWYRQILGQKVEFLVSFYNNEISEKSEIFDDQFSVERPDGSNFTLKIRSTKLEDSAMYFCASSEGSRGSSYNSPLHFGNGTRLTVT.

The chain has TRBV11-2 and TRBJ1-1, with D unclear. The CDR3 has 13 residues. Germline CDR1 and CDR2: SGHAT and FQNNGV. V lost 5 bases, J lost 6 bases, and 13 bases lay in between. CDR3 nucleotides: TGTGCCAGCAGCGGAGGAGAGGCAGCTGAAGCTTTCTTT. Protein product: CASSGGEAAEAFF.

V is TRBV6-4 and J is TRBJ2-3; 14 bases align to TRBD2. The V gene's germline CDR1 is MRHNA and CDR2 SNTAGT. The CDR3 is 17 amino acids. V was pared by 2 bases and J by 4 bases, with 5 bases of the junction left unmatched. The CDR3 reads CASSDAPTSGGADTQYF. The CDR3 DNA follows: TGTGCCAGCAGTGACGCCCCGACTAGCGGGGGGGCAGATACGCAGTATTTT.

The gene calls are TRBV7-3 and TRBJ2-3; TRBD1 is a possible D gene (5 bases). V lost 2 bases, J lost 4 bases, and 10 bases lay in between. The CDR3 loop spans 14 amino acids. Per germline, CDR1 SGHTA and CDR2 FQGTGA. CDR3 sequence reads: CASSLQGVSDTQYF. The CDR3 region has the DNA TGTGCCAGCAGCTTACAGGGTGTCTCAGATACGCAGTATTTT.

This chain links TRBV29-1 with TRBJ2-5, with 10 bases fitting TRBD1. The germline CDR1 and CDR2 sequences are SQVTM and ANQGSEA. The CDR3 length is 14 residues. Germline trimming cut 6 bases from V and 6 bases from J; bases unmatched to any gene: 10. CDR3 DNA sequence: TGCAGCGTAGAATACCGACAGGGGGCGAAGACCCAGTACTTC. Its translation is CSVEYRQGAKTQYF.

The gene calls are TRBV7-8 and TRBJ1-2, with TRBD1 matching 7 bases. The ends lost 5 bases at V and 4 bases at J; junction bases unmatched: 10. The CDR3 contains 15 residues. Germline V gene sequence: CDR1 SGHVS, CDR2 FQNEAQ. The CDR3 DNA follows: TGTGCCAGCAGCCCCAGCTCACAGGGGAGCTATGGCTACACCTTC. This encodes CASSPSSQGSYGYTF. Using reference TRBV7-8 and TRBJ1-2 for the parts outside the CDR3, the full variable domain is GAGVSQSPRYKVAKRGQDVALRCDPISGHVSLFWYQQALGQGPEFLTYFQNEAQLDKSGLPSDRFFAERPEGSVSTLKIQRTQQEDSAVYLCASSPSSQGSYGYTFGSGTRLTVV.

V and J are TRBV20-1 and TRBJ2-7, with TRBD2 identical over 16 bases. The germline V gene encodes CDR1 DFQATT and CDR2 SNEGSKA (reference sequence). This CDR3 contains 17 residues. The V and J ends lost 3 bases and 2 bases, in that order; junction bases with no gene match: 7. The chain's CDR3 is CSASLEGLAGGTYEQYF. The CDR3 DNA reads TGCAGTGCTAGTCTCGAGGGACTAGCGGGGGGGACCTACGAGCAGTACTTC.

The chain couples TRBV28 to TRBJ2-2, with a weak D call TRBD2 (5 bases). The CDR3 runs 15 residues. V shed 5 bases and J shed 3 bases, with 13 bases lying between them. Germline-derived CDR1 and CDR2 are MDHEN and SYDVKM. Written as DNA, the CDR3 is TGTGCCAGCAGTGGAGCTTCGGGGTACACCGGGGAGCTGTTTTTT. Translating gives CASSGASGYTGELFF.

The rearrangement uses TRBV3-1 (or the pseudogene TRBV3-2) and TRBJ1-5, with D unclear. CDR1 is LGHDT and CDR2 is YNNKEL in the germline V gene (reference sequence). V was pared by 2 bases and J by 3 bases, with 8 bases between. The CDR3 runs to 14 residues. The CDR3 DNA reads TGTGCCAGCAGCCAACGGGGTCACAATCAGCCCCAGCATTTT. It encodes CASSQRGHNQPQHF.

V and J are TRBV7-6 and TRBJ2-7, with D maybe TRBD1 (5 bases). V was clipped by 2 bases and J by 5 bases, with 10 bases between them. The CDR3 has 13 amino acids. Germline-derived CDR1 and CDR2 are SGHVS and FNYEAQ. The CDR3 DNA sequence: TGTGCCAGCAGCTTACGGCAGGGCGACGAGCAGTACTTC. It yields the protein CASSLRQGDEQYF.

This chain connects TRBV14 to TRBJ1-4, with 7 bases lining up with TRBD1. From germline, CDR1 is SGHDN and CDR2 FVKESK. The CDR3 totals 15 residues. J lost 7 bases, V lost 4 bases, and 9 bases had no gene match. The CDR3 bases are TGTGCCAGCAGCCGAGAGACAGGGAGTAGTGAAAAACTGTTTTTT. It yields the protein CASSRETGSSEKLFF.

The chain employs TRBV18 and TRBJ1-4, with no clear D. This CDR3 contains 13 residues. Trimming took off 9 bases at V and 3 bases at J, with 11 bases between the two ends. The germline gives CDR1 KGHSH, CDR2 LQKENI. CDR3 sequence: CASLRGSNEKLFF. The DNA of the CDR3 is TGTGCCAGTTTACGAGGCTCTAATGAAAAACTGTTTTTT.

The chain employs TRBV27 and TRBJ1-1, with D perhaps matching TRBD1 (6 bases). Per germline, CDR1 MNHEY and CDR2 SMNVEV (reference sequence). The CDR3 extends over 14 amino acids. V shed 3 bases and J shed 4 bases, with 12 bases lying between them. CDR3: CASSFNQGGTEAFF. In nucleotides, the CDR3 is TGTGCCAGCAGTTTCAATCAAGGGGGCACTGAAGCTTTCTTT.

The V gene is TRBV7-2, the J gene TRBJ2-5; 15 bases map to TRBD2. V gave up 5 bases and J gave up 4 bases; unmatched junction bases: 8. The CDR3 has 17 amino acids. CDR1 is SGHTA, CDR2 FQGNSA, per germline. CDR3 protein: CASSPRTSGGAVETQYF. CDR3 DNA sequence: TGTGCCAGCAGCCCCCGGACTAGCGGGGGGGCAGTAGAGACCCAGTACTTC. The variable domain in full, completed from reference TRBV7-2 and TRBJ2-5, reads GAGVSQSPSNKVTEKGKDVELRCDPISGHTALYWYRQSLGQGLEFLIYFQGNSAPDKSGLPSDRFSAERTGGSVSTLTIQRTQQEDSAVYLCASSPRTSGGAVETQYFGPGTRLLVL.

In its sample, this clone was seen once. V is TRBV11-2 and J is TRBJ2-1, with D possibly matching TRBD1 (6 bases). Germline V lookup: CDR1 SGHAT, CDR2 FQNNGV. The V and J ends lost 1 base and 15 bases respectively, with 10 bases between them. The CDR3 extends over 11 amino acids. The CDR3, as DNA: TGTGCCAGCAGCTTAGTAAGAGGGGGGTTCTTC. It is translated as CASSLVRGGFF.

The chain carries TRBV28 and TRBJ2-3; D remains unclear. This CDR3 is built from 13 residues. V lost 7 bases to trimming and J lost 6 bases, with 14 bases between them. CDR1 and CDR2 (germline): MDHEN, SYDVKM. The CDR3 region is CASTNPGRDTQYF. CDR3 coding DNA: TGTGCCAGCACCAACCCGGGTAGGGATACGCAGTATTTT.

The gene calls are TRBV3-1 (or the pseudogene TRBV3-2) and TRBJ2-2; 8 nucleotides align to TRBD2. J lost 3 bases, V lost 4 bases, and 4 bases had no gene match. This CDR3 region has 15 residues. In germline, CDR1 is LGHDT, CDR2 YNNKEL (reference sequence). In nucleotides, the CDR3 is TGTGCCAGCAGCCGACGCGGGGGGTACACCGGGGAGCTGTTTTTT. Its translation: CASSRRGGYTGELFF.

The chain has TRBV19 and TRBJ2-3; 8 positions match TRBD2. This CDR3 has 15 amino acids. Germline values: CDR1 LNHDA, CDR2 SQIVND (reference sequence). The trim removed 3 bases at V and 4 bases at J, leaving 6 bases unmatched. CDR3 residues: CASSMGLAGADTQYF. The CDR3 nucleotides are TGTGCCAGTAGTATGGGTCTAGCGGGCGCAGATACGCAGTATTTT.

The gene calls are TRBV29-1 and TRBJ1-5; 7 bases are a match to TRBD1. V gave up 1 base and J gave up 5 bases; unmatched junction bases: 2. The CDR3 totals 13 residues. Germline CDR1 SQVTM, CDR2 ANQGSEA. The CDR3 DNA reads TGCAGCGTTGAAGTTACAGGGGATCAGCCCCAGCATTTT. It translates to CSVEVTGDQPQHF.

The rearrangement links TRBV4-2 to TRBJ2-7, with D possibly matching TRBD2 (5 bases). From germline, CDR1 is LGHNA and CDR2 YNFKEQ. The CDR3 is 16 residues long. V lost 1 base and J 2 bases, leaving 15 bases between the germline ends. The CDR3 loop reads CASSQVEGGSTYEQYF. CDR3 coding DNA: TGTGCCAGCAGCCAAGTAGAGGGCGGCTCGACCTACGAGCAGTACTTC.